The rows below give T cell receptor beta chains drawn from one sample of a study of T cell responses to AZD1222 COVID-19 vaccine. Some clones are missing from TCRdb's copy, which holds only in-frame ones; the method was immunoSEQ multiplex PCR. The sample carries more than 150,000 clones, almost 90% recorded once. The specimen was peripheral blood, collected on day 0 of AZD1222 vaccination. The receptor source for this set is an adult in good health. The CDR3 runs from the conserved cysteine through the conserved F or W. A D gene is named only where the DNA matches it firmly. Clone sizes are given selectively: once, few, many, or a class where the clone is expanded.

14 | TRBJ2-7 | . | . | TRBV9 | CASSVGAAPYEQYF | TGTGCCAGCAGCGTAGGGGCGGCTCCCTACGAGCAGTACTTC
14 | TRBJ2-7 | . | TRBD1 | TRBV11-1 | CASSSTDRGSEQYF | TGTGCCAGCAGCTCGACGGACAGGGGATCCGAGCAGTACTTC
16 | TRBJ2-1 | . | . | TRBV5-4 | CASSLGPRSIYNEQFF | TGTGCCAGCAGCTTGGGTCCGAGATCGATCTACAATGAGCAGTTCTTC
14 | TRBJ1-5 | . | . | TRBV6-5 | CASSNGDWERPQHF | TGTGCCAGCAGCAACGGAGATTGGGAACGGCCCCAGCATTTT
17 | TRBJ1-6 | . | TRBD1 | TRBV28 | CASSLSKTGGYNSPLHF | TGTGCCAGCAGTTTAAGTAAGACAGGGGGCTATAATTCACCCCTCCACTTT
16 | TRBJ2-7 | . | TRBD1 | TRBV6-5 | CASSYSRGQSSYEQYF | TGTGCCAGCAGTTACTCGAGGGGACAGAGCTCCTACGAGCAGTACTTC
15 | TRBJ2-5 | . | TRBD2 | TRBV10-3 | CAISEYSGGGETQYF | TGTGCCATCAGTGAATACAGCGGGGGGGGAGAGACCCAGTACTTC
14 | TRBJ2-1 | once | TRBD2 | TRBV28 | CASSLLAGGNEQFF | TGTGCCAGCAGTTTACTAGCGGGAGGGAATGAGCAGTTCTTC
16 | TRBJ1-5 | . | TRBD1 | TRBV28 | CASSLGQGNSNQPQHF | TGTGCCAGCAGTTTGGGACAGGGGAATAGCAATCAGCCCCAGCATTTT
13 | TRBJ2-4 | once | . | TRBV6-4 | CASSENAGNIQYF | TGTGCCAGCAGTGAAAACGCGGGGAACATTCAGTACTTC
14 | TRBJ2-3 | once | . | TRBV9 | CASSPRLSTDTQYF | TGTGCCAGCAGCCCTCGTCTTAGCACAGATACGCAGTATTTT
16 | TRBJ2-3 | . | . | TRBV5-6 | CASSLGTGYYTDTQYF | TGTGCCAGCAGCTTGGGAACAGGATACTACACAGATACGCAGTATTTT
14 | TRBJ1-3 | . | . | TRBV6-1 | CASSWGPKRDTIYF | TGTGCCAGCAGTTGGGGCCCTAAACGGGACACCATATATTTT
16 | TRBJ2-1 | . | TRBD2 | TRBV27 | CASSLAGGLAYNEQFF | TGTGCCAGCAGTTTAGCGGGGGGGCTTGCCTACAATGAGCAGTTCTTC
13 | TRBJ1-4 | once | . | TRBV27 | CASSSRLVEKLFF | TGTGCCAGCAGTTCGAGATTGGTAGAAAAACTGTTTTTT
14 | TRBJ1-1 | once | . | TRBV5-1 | CASTQQGSATEAFF | TGCGCCAGCACCCAACAGGGATCCGCCACTGAAGCTTTCTTT
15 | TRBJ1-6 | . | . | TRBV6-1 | CASSEAGTNNSPLHF | TGTGCCAGCAGTGAAGCTGGGACAAATAATTCACCCCTCCACTTT
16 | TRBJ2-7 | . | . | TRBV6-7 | CASSYGPWGTLREQYF | TGTGCCAGCAGTTACGGGCCCTGGGGAACCCTGAGGGAGCAGTACTTC
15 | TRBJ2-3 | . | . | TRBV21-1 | CASNNIWDITDTQYF | TGTGCCAGCAATAACATTTGGGATATCACAGATACGCAGTATTTT
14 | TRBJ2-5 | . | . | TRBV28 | CASTKGVFKETQYF | TGTGCCAGCACCAAGGGGGTTTTTAAAGAGACCCAGTACTTC
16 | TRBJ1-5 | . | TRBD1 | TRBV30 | CAWSNRGSVGNQPQHF | TGTGCCTGGAGCAACAGGGGGAGTGTAGGCAATCAGCCCCAGCATTTT
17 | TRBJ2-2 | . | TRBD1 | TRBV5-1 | CASSLKPADRGSGELFF | TGCGCCAGCAGCTTAAAACCGGCCGACAGGGGAAGCGGGGAGCTGTTTTTT
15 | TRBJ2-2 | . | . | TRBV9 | CASSVGGIGTGELFF | TGTGCCAGCAGCGTAGGGGGCATAGGCACCGGGGAGCTGTTTTTT
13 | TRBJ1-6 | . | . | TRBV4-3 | CASSQTQGSPLHF | TGCGCCAGCAGCCAGACCCAGGGATCACCCCTCCACTTT
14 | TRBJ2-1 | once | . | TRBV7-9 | CASSFYGGRNEQFF | TGTGCCAGCAGCTTTTACGGGGGCCGCAATGAGCAGTTCTTC
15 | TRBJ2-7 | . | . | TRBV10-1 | CASSQRGTESYEQYF | TGCGCCAGCAGCCAAAGGGGGACGGAGTCCTACGAGCAGTACTTC
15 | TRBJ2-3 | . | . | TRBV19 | CASSISERRTDTQYF | TGTGCCAGTAGTATAAGCGAGCGGCGCACAGATACGCAGTATTTT
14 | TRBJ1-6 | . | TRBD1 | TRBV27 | CASSRGQGNSPLHF | TGTGCCAGCAGTCGGGGACAGGGAAATTCACCCCTCCACTTT
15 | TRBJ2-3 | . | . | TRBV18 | CASSPQLAGTDTQYF | TGTGCCAGCTCCCCCCAACTAGCTGGCACAGATACGCAGTATTTT
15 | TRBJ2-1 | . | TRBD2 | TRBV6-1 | CASSEASGGYNEQFF | TGTGCCAGCAGTGAAGCTAGCGGGGGTTACAATGAGCAGTTCTTC
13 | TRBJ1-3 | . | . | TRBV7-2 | CASIQGPGNTIYF | TGTGCCAGCATCCAGGGACCCGGAAACACCATATATTTT
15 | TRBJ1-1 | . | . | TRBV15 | CATSRDNFMNTEAFF | TGTGCCACCAGCAGAGATAACTTCATGAACACTGAAGCTTTCTTT
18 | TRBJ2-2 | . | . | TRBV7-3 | CASSLKVSGHQNTGELFF | TGTGCCAGCAGCTTAAAGGTATCGGGTCATCAGAACACCGGGGAGCTGTTTTTT
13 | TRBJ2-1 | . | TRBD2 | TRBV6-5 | CASRPSGYNEQFF | TGTGCCAGCCGTCCTAGCGGGTACAATGAGCAGTTCTTC
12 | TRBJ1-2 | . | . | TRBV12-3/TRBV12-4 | CATGKGGGGYTF | TGTGCCACCGGAAAGGGGGGCGGTGGCTACACCTTC
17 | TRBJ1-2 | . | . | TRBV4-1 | CASSQEVGAGRAYGYTF | TGCGCCAGCAGCCAAGAGGTCGGGGCGGGCAGGGCCTATGGCTACACCTTC
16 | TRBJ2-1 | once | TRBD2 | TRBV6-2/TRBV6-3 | CASSFTTSGRAIEQFF | TGTGCCAGCAGTTTTACAACTAGCGGGAGGGCCATTGAGCAGTTCTTC
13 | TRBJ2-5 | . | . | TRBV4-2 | CASSPKTDRTQYF | TGTGCCAGCAGCCCCAAGACTGATCGGACCCAGTACTTC
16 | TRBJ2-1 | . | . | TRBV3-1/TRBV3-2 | CASSQEDGSSYNEQFF | TGTGCCAGCAGCCAAGAAGACGGAAGCTCCTACAATGAGCAGTTCTTC
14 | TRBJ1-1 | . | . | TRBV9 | CASSLQDSHTEAFF | TGTGCCAGCAGCCTCCAGGACAGTCACACTGAAGCTTTCTTT
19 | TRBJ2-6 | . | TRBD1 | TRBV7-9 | CASSLDPGQGIFGANVLTF | TGTGCCAGCAGCTTGGATCCGGGACAGGGGATTTTTGGGGCCAACGTCCTGACTTTC
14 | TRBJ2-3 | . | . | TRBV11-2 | CASSPLEGRWTQYF | TGTGCCAGCAGCCCTTTAGAGGGCCGGTGGACGCAGTATTTT
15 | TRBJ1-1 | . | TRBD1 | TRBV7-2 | CASSSDRVRNTEAFF | TGTGCCAGCAGCTCCGACAGGGTGAGGAACACTGAAGCTTTCTTT
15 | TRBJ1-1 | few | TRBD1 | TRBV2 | CASTLTGGAGPEAFF | TGTGCCAGCACCCTAACAGGGGGCGCTGGGCCTGAAGCTTTCTTT
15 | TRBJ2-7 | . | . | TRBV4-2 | CASSQESGPSYEQYF | TGTGCCAGCAGCCAAGAATCGGGCCCGAGCTACGAGCAGTACTTC
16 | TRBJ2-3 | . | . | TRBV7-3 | CASSPNRAGLTDTQYF | TGTGCCAGCAGCCCTAACCGGGCGGGGTTGACAGATACGCAGTATTTT
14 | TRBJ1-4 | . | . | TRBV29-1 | CSVGVTTTNEKLFF | TGCAGCGTTGGTGTGACAACAACTAATGAAAAACTGTTTTTT
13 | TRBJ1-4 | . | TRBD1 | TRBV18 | CASSLGTGFELFF | TGTGCCAGCTCACTCGGGACAGGGTTTGAACTGTTTTTT
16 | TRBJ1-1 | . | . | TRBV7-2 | CASSLGRSKRNTEAFF | TGTGCCAGCAGCTTAGGGCGGTCAAAAAGGAACACTGAAGCTTTCTTT
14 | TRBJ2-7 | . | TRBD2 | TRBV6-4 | CASSDGTSGSEQYF | TGTGCCAGCAGTGACGGGACTAGCGGGAGCGAGCAGTACTTC
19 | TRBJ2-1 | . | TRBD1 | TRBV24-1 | CATSDYPPEWDRGHGEQFF | TGTGCCACCAGTGATTATCCCCCCGAATGGGACAGGGGGCATGGTGAGCAGTTCTTC
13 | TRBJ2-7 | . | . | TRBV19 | CASRQVGGYEQYF | TGTGCCAGTAGGCAAGTAGGGGGATACGAGCAGTACTTC
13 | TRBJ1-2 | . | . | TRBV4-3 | CASSKSQNYGYTF | TGCGCCAGCAGTAAAAGTCAAAACTATGGCTACACCTTC